A selection of T cell receptor beta chains follows, all from one sample in a study of CD8+ T cells in alopecia areata. Repertoires were generated with immunoSEQ multiplex PCR, while TCRdb's copy carries only in-frame clones and drops some. The sample gives 150,000 to 200,000 clones, about 67% of which show up once; about an eighth is in the top ten. This sample comprised CD8+ T cells sorted from blood, obtained at week 0. These receptors came from a human donor with alopecia areata. Both conserved end residues are part of each CDR3.

J gene	V gene	CDR3 protein
TRBJ1-6	TRBV19	CASSMWAGGNSPLHF
TRBJ2-7	TRBV19	CASSIASGDYEQYF
TRBJ1-4	TRBV20-1	CSALGIELFF
TRBJ2-7	TRBV13	CASSQGGRGRYEQYF
TRBJ2-5	TRBV5-1	CASSLGGKETQYF
TRBJ2-7	TRBV10-3	CAIGDNYNEQYF
TRBJ1-1	TRBV29-1	CSVEGTGGEAFF
TRBJ2-3	TRBV15	CATSRNPGGSDTQYF
TRBJ1-2	TRBV9	CASSETTNGYTF
TRBJ1-3	TRBV30	CAWPQGNGNTIYF
TRBJ2-7	TRBV20-1	CSATIGREQYF
TRBJ2-1	TRBV7-9	CASSIPKEDNEQFF
TRBJ1-6	TRBV29-1	CSDRTGFSSPLHF
TRBJ2-3	TRBV5-1	CASSLVRKGTWDNTQYF
TRBJ1-2	TRBV29-1	CSVEDRSGALIGYTF
TRBJ1-5	TRBV30	CAWSEVFMRTANTPQHF
TRBJ2-7	TRBV9	CASSVEGSSYEQYF
TRBJ1-2	TRBV7-8	CASTSGFSYGYTF
TRBJ1-5	TRBV7-9	CASSLADGQPQHF
TRBJ2-7	TRBV10-3	CATLPRGPPWEQYF
TRBJ1-6	TRBV30	CAWSVAGNSPLHF
TRBJ1-5	TRBV27	CATAEGYSNQPQHF
TRBJ2-7	TRBV4-2	CASSQDKDEQYF
TRBJ2-3	TRBV2	CASKETGGWTDTQYF
TRBJ2-2	TRBV6-5	CASRPRQGRAGELFF
TRBJ2-1	TRBV6-1	CASSEVPSGGPRRNEQFF
TRBJ2-3	TRBV9	CASSVALAGGRDTQYF
TRBJ2-5	TRBV6-5	CASGRAGGGETQYF
TRBJ2-7	TRBV6-5	CASSYSGTQTYEQYF
TRBJ1-6	TRBV25-1	CASSEWGQGIQSPLHF
TRBJ2-3	TRBV5-1	CASSSEGPSTDTQYF
TRBJ1-1	TRBV20-1	CRTVLNTEAFF
TRBJ1-5	TRBV6-5	CASSSGAFNQPQHF
TRBJ2-3	TRBV18	CASSDLAGDTQYF
TRBJ2-7	TRBV2	CASVGTTYEQYF
TRBJ1-3	TRBV7-9	CASNGQGRIDGNTIYF
TRBJ2-7	TRBV25-1	CASTYEQYF
TRBJ1-5	TRBV27	CASKRTGRHQPQHF
TRBJ1-1	TRBV4-2	CASSLGTEAFF
TRBJ1-2	TRBV27	CASSLSPGRDGYTF
TRBJ1-2	TRBV14	CASSQVRQQLYTF